This TCR beta chain was sequenced during a study of CD8+ T cells in alopecia areata. Specified treatment: oral pan-JAK inhibitor, 5-10 mg twice daily. Details on this clone: Its antigen is still unknown.

The authors extracted RNA and reverse transcribed it into cDNA as the sequencing template. The assay was immunoSEQ multiplex PCR, and TCRdb's table has in-frame clones only and misses some. The data show 150,000 to 200,000 clones, about three fifths seen once. General study findings and limits: Sharing of TCR sequences between patients (possibly for HLA-related reasons) was less clear than in mice. Higher clonality was seen in lesional scalp than in normal scalp, especially in alopecia totalis/universalis.

Here the sequenced sample was CD4+ T cells sorted from blood, taken at week 24, from a patient treated with tofacitinib. The clonotype comes from a human donor with alopecia areata.

The CDR3 sequence is CASGTHRGWREKLFF. The CDR3 bases are TGTGCCAGCGGCACACACAGGGGTTGGAGGGAAAAACTGTTTTTT. This chain connects TRBV27 to TRBJ1-4, with 7 positions matching TRBD1. The CDR3 sequence is 15 residues long. J lost 8 bases, V lost 8 bases, and 14 bases had no gene match. Germline V CDR1 and CDR2: MNHEY, SMNVEV (reference sequence).